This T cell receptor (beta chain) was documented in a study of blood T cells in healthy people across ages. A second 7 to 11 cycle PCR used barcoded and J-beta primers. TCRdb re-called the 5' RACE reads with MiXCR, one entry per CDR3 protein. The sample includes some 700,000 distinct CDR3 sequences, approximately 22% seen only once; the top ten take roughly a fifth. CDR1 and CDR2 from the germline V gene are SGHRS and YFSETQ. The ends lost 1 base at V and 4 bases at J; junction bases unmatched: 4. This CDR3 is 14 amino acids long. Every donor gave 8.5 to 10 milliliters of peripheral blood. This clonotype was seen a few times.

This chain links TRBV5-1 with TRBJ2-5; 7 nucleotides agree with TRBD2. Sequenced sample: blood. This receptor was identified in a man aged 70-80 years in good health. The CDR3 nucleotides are TGCGCCAGCAGCTTGTCGACTAGCTCAGAGACCCAGTACTTC. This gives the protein CASSLSTSSETQYF.